Below, 18 T cell receptor beta chains from the same sample are listed, as sequenced in a study of blood T cell repertoires in COVID-19. TCRdb keeps only in-frame clones here, not all; method: immunoSEQ multiplex PCR. The sample shows around 160,000 clones, around nine tenths of them seen only once. Sequencing input: peripheral blood. The receptors were sampled from a man aged 60-69 years with active or convalescent COVID-19.

This CDR3 reads CASRFTGPGELFF. The CDR3, as DNA: TGTGCCAGCAGATTCACAGGGCCCGGGGAGCTGTTTTTT. The chain joins TRBV7-2 to TRBJ2-2; D possibly corresponds to TRBD1 (6 bases). Germline V CDR1 and CDR2: SGHTA, FQGNSA. Trimming pared 6 bases from V and 6 bases from J, leaving 11 bases between. The CDR3 extends over 13 amino acids.

This clone was counted a single time. This rearrangement joins TRBV29-1 to TRBJ1-3; maybe TRBD1 (5 bases). V shed 4 bases and J shed 3 bases, with 10 bases lying between them. The CDR3 covers 13 residues. Germline V lookup: CDR1 SQVTM, CDR2 ANQGSEA. The CDR3 loop is CSVAGLLGNTIYF. Written as DNA, the CDR3 is TGCAGCGTTGCGGGACTTCTTGGAAACACCATATATTTT.

The V call is TRBV18, the J call TRBJ2-7; a possible D gene is TRBD2 (6 bases). From germline, CDR1 is KGHSH and CDR2 LQKENI. The CDR3 is 15 residues long. Between the trimmed V and J ends, which lost 3 bases and 2 bases, there was a span of 14 bases. The CDR3 spells CASSPFSSDAYEQYF. CDR3 nucleotides: TGTGCCAGCTCACCCTTCTCTAGCGACGCCTACGAGCAGTACTTC.

This clone was detected only once. This sequence joins TRBV19 and TRBJ2-7; D possibly corresponds to TRBD1 (5 bases). The V gene's germline CDR1 is LNHDA and CDR2 SQIVND (reference sequence). The CDR3 is made up of 14 amino acids. Trimming removed 4 bases from V and 6 bases from J, with 16 bases in between. DNA for the CDR3: TGTGCCAGTAGTAAGGACACCGACCCCTCCGAGCAGTACTTC. This codes for CASSKDTDPSEQYF.

This chain links TRBV19 with TRBJ1-4; D perhaps matches TRBD1 (6 bases). Trimming took off 6 bases at V and 6 bases at J, with 14 bases between the two ends. The germline gives CDR1 LNHDA, CDR2 SQIVND (reference sequence). This CDR3 spans 14 amino acids. CDR3 in DNA: TGTGCCAGTAGCTCACAGGGCCTATATGAAAAACTGTTTTTT. As protein: CASSSQGLYEKLFF. The entire variable domain, with the rest obtained from reference TRBV19 and TRBJ1-4, is as follows: DGGITQSPKYLFRKEGQNVTLSCEQNLNHDAMYWYRQDPGQGLRLIYYSQIVNDFQKGDIAEGYSVSREKKESFPLTVTSAQKNPTAFYLCASSSQGLYEKLFFGSGTQLSVL.

The chain recombines TRBV5-1 with TRBJ1-1; the match to TRBD1 covers 8 bases. CDR1 is SGHRS, CDR2 YFSETQ, per germline. Germline trimming cut 4 bases from V and 5 bases from J; bases unmatched to any gene: 7. The CDR3 extends over 14 amino acids. Written as DNA, the CDR3 is TGCGCCAGCAGCCCGCAGGGGGCGAGGACTGAAGCTTTCTTT. It is translated as CASSPQGARTEAFF.

This chain connects TRBV15 to TRBJ1-1; D remains unclear. Germline V gene sequence: CDR1 LNHNV, CDR2 YYDKDF (reference sequence). The CDR3 is 15 amino acids. Between the trimmed V and J ends, which lost 0 bases and 1 base, there was a span of 9 bases. This CDR3 is CATSRDMTWNTEAFF. The CDR3 DNA sequence: TGTGCCACCAGCAGAGATATGACATGGAACACTGAAGCTTTCTTT.

This clone was seen only once. The chain recombines TRBV3-1 (or the pseudogene TRBV3-2) with TRBJ2-1, with 14 positions matching TRBD2. The germline gives CDR1 LGHDT, CDR2 YNNKEL (reference sequence). This CDR3 spans 15 amino acids. With 4 bases clipped from V and 10 bases from J, the junction kept 6 bases outside the gene matches. CDR3: CASSRGLAGGGEQFF. DNA of the CDR3: TGTGCCAGCAGCCGAGGACTAGCGGGAGGTGGCGAGCAGTTCTTC.

J is TRBJ1-2 and V is TRBV3-1 (or the pseudogene TRBV3-2); D not certain. The germline gives CDR1 LGHDT, CDR2 YNNKEL (reference sequence). Trimming cost V 1 base and J 3 bases, with 6 bases left between them. This CDR3 has 13 amino acids. The CDR3 here is CASSQGAHYGYTF. CDR3 in DNA: TGTGCCAGCAGCCAAGGGGCCCACTATGGCTACACCTTC.

The chain links TRBV4-2 to TRBJ1-1; 10 bases align to TRBD1. This CDR3 has 16 residues. Trimming at V came to 2 bases and at J to 6 bases, leaving 9 bases not matched to a gene. Germline V gene data show CDR1 as LGHNA and CDR2 as YNFKEQ. As DNA, the CDR3 is TGTGCCAGCAGCCAACAAGGACAGGGGGAAAAGCCTGAAGCTTTCTTT. Its translation: CASSQQGQGEKPEAFF.

This clone was seen once. This chain connects TRBV5-6 to TRBJ1-2; a weak D match, TRBD1 (6 bases). Deletions cut 7 bases from V and 4 bases from J, with 11 bases between. This CDR3 has 12 residues. CDR1 and CDR2 from the germline V gene are SGHDT and YYEEEE. CDR3 in amino acids: CASSVRGYGYTF. The CDR3 DNA follows: TGTGCCAGCTCTGTCAGGGGCTATGGCTACACCTTC.

This clone has a single count. A read error may produce the germline difference seen at one junction end. The CDR3 nucleotides read TGTGCCAGCAGCATAGCACTAGGGGGCTACAATGAGCAGTTCTTC. It specifies CASSIALGGYNEQFF. This rearrangement joins TRBV7-2 to TRBJ2-1, with TRBD1 as a possible D gene (6 bases). The length of the CDR3 is 15 residues. Germline lookup yields CDR1 SGHTA and CDR2 FQGNSA. Combining the CDR3 with reference TRBV7-2 and TRBJ2-1 gives the whole variable domain GAGVSQSPSNKVTEKGKDVELRCDPISGHTALYWYRQSLGQGLEFLIYFQGNSAPDKSGLPSDRFSAERTGGSVSTLTIQRTQQEDSAVYLCASSIALGGYNEQFFGPGTRLTVL.

V usage is TRBV15 and J usage is TRBJ2-4, with 9 positions matching TRBD1. V was clipped by 0 bases and J by 6 bases; unmatched bases: 3. Germline assignment: CDR1 LNHNV and CDR2 YYDKDF (reference sequence). This CDR3 comprises 15 residues. DNA of the CDR3: TGTGCCACCAGCAGAGACCCGACAGGGGGAAACATTCAGTACTTC. Its protein product is CATSRDPTGGNIQYF.

The V and J genes are TRBV19 and TRBJ2-2; a possible D gene is TRBD1 (6 bases). V lost 6 bases, J lost 2 bases, and 13 bases lay in between. CDR3 length: 15 amino acids. Looked up from germline, CDR1 is LNHDA and CDR2 is SQIVND (reference sequence). The CDR3 loop reads CASRPWDINTGELFF. The CDR3 DNA sequence: TGTGCCAGTAGGCCTTGGGACATCAACACCGGGGAGCTGTTTTTT.

CDR3 sequence: CASSPGTDYGYTF. The CDR3 DNA sequence: TGTGCCAGCAGCCCTGGGACAGATTATGGCTACACCTTC. The rearrangement uses TRBV7-6 and TRBJ1-2, with TRBD1 matching over 7 bases. V gave up 5 bases and J gave up 5 bases; unmatched junction bases: 5. CDR1 and CDR2 (germline): SGHVS, FNYEAQ. This CDR3 has 13 amino acids.

The chain joins TRBV2 to TRBJ2-1; the match to TRBD2 covers 7 bases. V shed 6 bases, J shed 2 bases, and the junction held 7 bases outside the gene matches. Germline V lookup: CDR1 SNHLY, CDR2 FYNNEI. The CDR3 spans 15 residues. The CDR3 coding sequence is TGTGCCAGCAGCGTTAGCGGGCAGACCTACAATGAGCAGTTCTTC. It specifies CASSVSGQTYNEQFF.

V gene TRBV3-1 (or the pseudogene TRBV3-2) combines with J gene TRBJ2-7; 8 bases are shared with TRBD2. Trimming at V came to 3 bases and at J to 9 bases, leaving 10 bases not matched to a gene. CDR1 and CDR2 (germline): LGHDT, YNNKEL (reference sequence). The CDR3 consists of 14 residues. CDR3 loop: CASSHGTRGGGQYF. In DNA form, the CDR3 reads TGTGCCAGCAGCCACGGGACTAGGGGTGGTGGGCAGTACTTC.

The chain recombines TRBV5-4 with TRBJ2-1; 8 bases are shared with TRBD2. This CDR3 comprises 16 residues. Trimming removed 1 base from V and 2 bases from J; junction bases left unmatched: 5. Germline V gene sequence: CDR1 SGHNT, CDR2 YYREEE (reference sequence). The CDR3 coding sequence is TGTGCCAGCAGCTTGTTAGCGGGATATACCTACAATGAGCAGTTCTTC. Encoded protein: CASSLLAGYTYNEQFF.